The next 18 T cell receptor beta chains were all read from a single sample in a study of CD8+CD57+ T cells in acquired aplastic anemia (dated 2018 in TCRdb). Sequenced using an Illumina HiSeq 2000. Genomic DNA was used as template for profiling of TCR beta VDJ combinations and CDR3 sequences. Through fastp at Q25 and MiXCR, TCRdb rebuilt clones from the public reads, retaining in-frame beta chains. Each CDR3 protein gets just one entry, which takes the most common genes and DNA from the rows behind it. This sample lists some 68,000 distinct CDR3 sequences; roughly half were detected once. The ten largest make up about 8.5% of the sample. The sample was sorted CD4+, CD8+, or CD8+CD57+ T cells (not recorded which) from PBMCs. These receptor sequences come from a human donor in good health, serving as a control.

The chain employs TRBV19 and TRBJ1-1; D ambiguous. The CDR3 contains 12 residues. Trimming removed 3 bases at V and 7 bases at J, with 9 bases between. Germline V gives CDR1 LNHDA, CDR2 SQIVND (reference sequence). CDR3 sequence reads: CASSIALHEAFF. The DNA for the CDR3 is TGTGCCAGTAGTATTGCTCTCCATGAAGCTTTCTTT.

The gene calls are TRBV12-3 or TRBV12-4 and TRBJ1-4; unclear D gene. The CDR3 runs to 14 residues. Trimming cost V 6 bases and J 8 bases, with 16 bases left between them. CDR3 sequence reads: CASRAQDFGEKLFF. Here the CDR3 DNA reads TGTGCCAGCAGAGCTCAGGACTTCGGGGAAAAACTGTTTTTT.

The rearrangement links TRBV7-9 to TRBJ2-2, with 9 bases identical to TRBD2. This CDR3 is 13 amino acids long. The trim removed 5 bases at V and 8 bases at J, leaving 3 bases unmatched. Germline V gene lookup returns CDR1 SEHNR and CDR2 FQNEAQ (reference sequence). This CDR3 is CASSPGLAGELFF. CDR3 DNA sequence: TGTGCCAGCAGCCCCGGACTAGCGGGGGAGCTGTTTTTT. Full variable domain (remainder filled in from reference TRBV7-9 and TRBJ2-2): DTGVSQNPRHKITKRGQNVTFRCDPISEHNRLYWYRQTLGQGPEFLTYFQNEAQLEKSRLLSDRFSAERPKGSFSTLEIQRTEQGDSAMYLCASSPGLAGELFFGEGSRLTVL.

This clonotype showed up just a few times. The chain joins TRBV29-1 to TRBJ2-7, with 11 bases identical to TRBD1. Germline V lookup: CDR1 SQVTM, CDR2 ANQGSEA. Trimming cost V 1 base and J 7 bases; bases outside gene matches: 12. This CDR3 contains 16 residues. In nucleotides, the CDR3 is TGCAGCGTTGAAGTTTCCTGGACAGGGGGCTTGGGGGAGCAGTACTTC. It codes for CSVEVSWTGGLGEQYF.

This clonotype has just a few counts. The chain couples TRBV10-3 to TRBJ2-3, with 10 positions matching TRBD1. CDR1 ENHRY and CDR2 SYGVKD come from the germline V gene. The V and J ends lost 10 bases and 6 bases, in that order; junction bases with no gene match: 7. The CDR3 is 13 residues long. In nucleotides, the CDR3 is TGTGCCACCCTGACAGGGGGCATGGATACGCAGTATTTT. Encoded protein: CATLTGGMDTQYF.

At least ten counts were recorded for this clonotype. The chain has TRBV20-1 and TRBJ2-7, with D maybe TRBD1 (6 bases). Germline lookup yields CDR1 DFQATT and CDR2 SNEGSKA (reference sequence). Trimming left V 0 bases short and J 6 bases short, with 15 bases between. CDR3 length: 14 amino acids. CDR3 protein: CSARETGGGIEQYF. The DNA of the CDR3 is TGCAGTGCTAGAGAGACAGGTGGGGGAATCGAGCAGTACTTC.

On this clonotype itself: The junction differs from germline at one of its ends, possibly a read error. CDR3 in amino acids: CATSGGGQAPKETQYF. The DNA for the CDR3 is TGCGCCACCAGTGGGGGAGGCCAGGCGCCCAAAGAGACCCAGTACTTC. The chain joins TRBV24-1 to TRBJ2-5; D perhaps matches TRBD2 (6 bases). The CDR3 spans 16 residues. The germline V gene encodes CDR1 KGHDR and CDR2 SFDVKD.

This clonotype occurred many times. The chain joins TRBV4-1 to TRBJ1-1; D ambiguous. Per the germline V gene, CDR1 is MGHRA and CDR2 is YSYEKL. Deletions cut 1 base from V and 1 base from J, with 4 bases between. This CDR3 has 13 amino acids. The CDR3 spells CASSQVGNTEAFF. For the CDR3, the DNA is TGCGCCAGCAGCCAAGTCGGGAACACTGAAGCTTTCTTT.

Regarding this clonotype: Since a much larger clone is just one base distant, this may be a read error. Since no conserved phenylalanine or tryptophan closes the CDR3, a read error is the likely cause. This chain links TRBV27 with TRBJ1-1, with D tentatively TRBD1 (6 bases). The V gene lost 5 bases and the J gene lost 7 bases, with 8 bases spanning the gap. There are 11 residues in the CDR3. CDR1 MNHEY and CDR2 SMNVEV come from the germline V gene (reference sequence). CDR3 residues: CASSEGVEAFL. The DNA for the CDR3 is TGTGCCAGCAGTGAGGGGGTTGAAGCTTTCCTT.

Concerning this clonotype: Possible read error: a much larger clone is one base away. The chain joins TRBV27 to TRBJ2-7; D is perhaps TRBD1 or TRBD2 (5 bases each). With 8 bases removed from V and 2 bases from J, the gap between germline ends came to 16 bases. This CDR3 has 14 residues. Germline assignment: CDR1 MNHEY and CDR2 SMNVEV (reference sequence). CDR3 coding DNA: TGTGCCAGCGGTCCAATCGGGGCAGCCTACGAGCAGTACTTC. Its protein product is CASGPIGAAYEQYF.

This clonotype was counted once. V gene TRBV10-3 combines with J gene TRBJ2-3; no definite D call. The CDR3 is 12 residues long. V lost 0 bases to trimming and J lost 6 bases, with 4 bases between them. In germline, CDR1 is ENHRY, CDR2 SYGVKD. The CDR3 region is CAISESGDTQYF. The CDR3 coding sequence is TGTGCCATCAGTGAGTCTGGGGATACGCAGTATTTT.

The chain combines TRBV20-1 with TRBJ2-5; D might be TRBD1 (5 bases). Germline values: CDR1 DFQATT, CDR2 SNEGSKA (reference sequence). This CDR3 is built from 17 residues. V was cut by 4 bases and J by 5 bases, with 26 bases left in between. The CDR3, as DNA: TGCAGTGCTACTCCCATCTCACGGGCAGGGTGGGGCGAGACCCAGTACTTC. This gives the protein CSATPISRAGWGETQYF.

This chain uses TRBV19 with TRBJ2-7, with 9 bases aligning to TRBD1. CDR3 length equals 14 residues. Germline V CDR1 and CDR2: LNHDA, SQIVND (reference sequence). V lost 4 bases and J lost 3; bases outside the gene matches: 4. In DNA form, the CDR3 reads TGTGCCAGTAGTAAGGGACAGGGTGTCTACGAGCAGTACTTC. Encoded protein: CASSKGQGVYEQYF.

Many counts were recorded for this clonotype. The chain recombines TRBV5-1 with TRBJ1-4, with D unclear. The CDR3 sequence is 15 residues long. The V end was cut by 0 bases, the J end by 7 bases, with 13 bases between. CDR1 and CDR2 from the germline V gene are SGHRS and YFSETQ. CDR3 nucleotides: TGCGCCAGCAGCTTGGCAGGCGGCCTAGGTGAAAAACTGTTTTTT. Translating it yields CASSLAGGLGEKLFF.

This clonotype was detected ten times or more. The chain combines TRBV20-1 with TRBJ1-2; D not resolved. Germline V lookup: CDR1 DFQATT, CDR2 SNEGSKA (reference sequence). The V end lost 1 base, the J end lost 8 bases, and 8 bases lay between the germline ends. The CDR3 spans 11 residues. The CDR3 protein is CSARGTAGYTF. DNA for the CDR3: TGCAGTGCTAGAGGGACCGCCGGCTACACCTTC.

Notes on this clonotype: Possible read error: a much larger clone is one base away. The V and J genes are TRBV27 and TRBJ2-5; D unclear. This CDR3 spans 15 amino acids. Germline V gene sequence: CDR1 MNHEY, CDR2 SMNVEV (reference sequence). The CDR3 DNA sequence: TGTGCCAGCAGTTTAAGTCTAGTATTAGGAGAGGCCCAGTACTTC. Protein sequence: CASSLSLVLGEAQYF.

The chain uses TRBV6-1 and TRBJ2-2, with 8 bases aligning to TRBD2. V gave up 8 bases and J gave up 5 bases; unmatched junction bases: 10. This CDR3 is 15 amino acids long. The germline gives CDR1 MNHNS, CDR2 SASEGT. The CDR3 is CASLDGGAGTGELFF. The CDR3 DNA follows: TGTGCCAGCTTAGACGGGGGGGCCGGTACCGGGGAGCTGTTTTTT.

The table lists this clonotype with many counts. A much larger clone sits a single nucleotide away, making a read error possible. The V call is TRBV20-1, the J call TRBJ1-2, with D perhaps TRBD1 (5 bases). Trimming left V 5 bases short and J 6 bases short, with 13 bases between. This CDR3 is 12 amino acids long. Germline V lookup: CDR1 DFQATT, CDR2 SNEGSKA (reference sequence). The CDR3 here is CSAGGSAHGYTF. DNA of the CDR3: TGCAGTGCTGGGGGGTCCGCTCATGGCTACACCTTC.